This T cell receptor (beta chain) emerged from a study of T cell responses to AZD1222 COVID-19 vaccine. Background on the study: Timing groups of about 4 and about 12 weeks for second doses were pooled.

Clones were read by immunoSEQ multiplex PCR, and TCRdb kept only the in-frame ones, dropping some. This table has around 150,000 clones, roughly 94% appearing once. Trimming stripped 0 bases from V and 8 bases from J, with 16 bases between. CDR1 is SGHDN and CDR2 is FVKESK in the germline V gene. The CDR3 is made up of 16 amino acids. The starting material was peripheral blood, obtained on day 0 of AZD1222 vaccination. The chain employs TRBV14 and TRBJ1-4, with a possible D match to TRBD1 (6 bases). The receptor was isolated from an adult in good health. The CDR3 DNA reads as TGTGCCAGCAGCCAAGATAGAACAGGGCCAGTAGAAAAACTGTTTTTT. This sequence encodes CASSQDRTGPVEKLFF.